The present entry profiles one T cell receptor beta chain with its context. Antigen: not known. Produced via immunoSEQ multiplex PCR; TCRdb's table is partial and in-frame only. The sample has 60,000 to 75,000 clones; around 94% are singletons. Per germline, CDR1 MDHEN and CDR2 SYDVKM. V lost 3 bases and J lost 0, with 9 bases in between. This CDR3 has 15 amino acids. This entry belongs to a study of T cell clonotyping in hematopoietic cell transplantation. Overall study results and limits: Few recipient clonotypes overlapped donors; over 95% were de novo at given depth. No sorting was done, leaving CD4 and CD8 contributions mixed.

The sequenced sample consisted of peripheral blood mononuclear cells. The chain has TRBV28 and TRBJ1-5, with D possibly being TRBD1 (5 bases). This TCR came from a man between 50 and 59 years old in good health. Some clones in this sample may be carry-over from other donors' samples. The CDR3: CASSFRGSSNQPQHF. The CDR3 DNA sequence: TGTGCCAGCAGTTTTCGGGGGAGTAGCAATCAGCCCCAGCATTTT. Full variable domain (missing parts from reference TRBV28 and TRBJ1-5): DVKVTQSSRYLVKRTGEKVFLECVQDMDHENMFWYRQDPGLGLRLIYFSYDVKMKEKGDIPEGYSVSREKKERFSLILESASTNQTSMYLCASSFRGSSNQPQHFGDGTRLSIL.